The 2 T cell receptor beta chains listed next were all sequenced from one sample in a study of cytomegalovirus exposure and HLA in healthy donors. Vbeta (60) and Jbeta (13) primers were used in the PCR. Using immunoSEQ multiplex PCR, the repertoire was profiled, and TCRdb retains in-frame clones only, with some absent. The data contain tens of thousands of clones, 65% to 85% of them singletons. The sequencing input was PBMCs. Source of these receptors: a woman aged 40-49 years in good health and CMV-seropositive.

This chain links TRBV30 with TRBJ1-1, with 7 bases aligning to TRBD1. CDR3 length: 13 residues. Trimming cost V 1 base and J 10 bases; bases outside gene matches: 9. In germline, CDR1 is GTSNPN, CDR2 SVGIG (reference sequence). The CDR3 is CAWSELRQGIAFF. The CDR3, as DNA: TGTGCCTGGAGTGAACTCCGACAGGGTATAGCTTTCTTT. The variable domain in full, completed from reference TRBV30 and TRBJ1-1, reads SQTIHQWPATLVQPVGSPLSLECTVEGTSNPNLYWYRQAAGRGLQLLFYSVGIGQISSEVPQNLSASRPQDRQFILSSKKLLLSDSGFYLCAWSELRQGIAFFGQGTRLTVV.

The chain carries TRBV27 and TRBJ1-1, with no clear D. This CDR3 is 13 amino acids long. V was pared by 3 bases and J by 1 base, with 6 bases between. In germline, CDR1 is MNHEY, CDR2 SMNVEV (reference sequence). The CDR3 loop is CASSLARNTEAFF. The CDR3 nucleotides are TGTGCCAGCAGTTTGGCTAGGAACACTGAAGCTTTCTTT.